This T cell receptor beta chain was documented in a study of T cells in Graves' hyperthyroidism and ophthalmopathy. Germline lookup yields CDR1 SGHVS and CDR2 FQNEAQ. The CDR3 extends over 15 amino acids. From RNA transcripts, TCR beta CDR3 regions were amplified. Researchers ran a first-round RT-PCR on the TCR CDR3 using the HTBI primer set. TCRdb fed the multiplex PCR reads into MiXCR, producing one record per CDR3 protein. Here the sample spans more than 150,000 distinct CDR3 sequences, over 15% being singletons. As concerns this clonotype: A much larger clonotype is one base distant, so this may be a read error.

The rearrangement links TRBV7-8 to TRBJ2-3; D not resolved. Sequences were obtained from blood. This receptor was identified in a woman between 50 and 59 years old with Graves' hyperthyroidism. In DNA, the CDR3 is TGTGCCAGCAGCTTAGTGCGACGTAGCACAGATACGCTGTATTTT. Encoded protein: CASSLVRRSTDTLYF.